This is a list of T cell receptor beta chains from one sample in a study of early T cells in non-severe SARS-CoV-2 infection. MiXCR, run by TCRdb on the 5' RACE reads, gives a single entry per CDR3 protein. This sample has about 36,000 distinct CDR3 sequences, with around 6.5% found just once. Sequenced material: whole blood, taken at baseline. All receptors come from an adult who was a healthcare worker with PCR-confirmed SARS-CoV-2 infection or an uninfected control (not recorded which). Both conserved end residues are part of each CDR3. A D gene is named only where the DNA matches it firmly. Expanded clones get a size class; other rows say once, few or many, or leave the size out.

V gene	D gene	CDR3 length	J gene	clone size	CDR3 protein	CDR3 DNA
TRBV3-1	NA	14	TRBJ1-1	many	CASSQLWGNTEAFF	TGTGCCAGCAGCCAATTGTGGGGGAACACTGAAGCTTTCTTT
TRBV5-1	TRBD1	14	TRBJ2-7	few	CASSLVGGQDEQYF	TGCGCCAGCAGCTTGGTAGGGGGCCAGGACGAGCAGTACTTC
TRBV7-8	NA	14	TRBJ2-5	few	CASGNPAGQETQYF	TGTGCCAGCGGAAACCCGGCCGGTCAAGAGACCCAGTACTTC
TRBV29-1	NA	12	TRBJ2-3	few	CSVRAGGDTQYF	TGCAGCGTTCGGGCAGGTGGAGATACGCAGTATTTT
TRBV25-1	NA	14	TRBJ2-3	NA	CASSNPKVADTQYF	TGTGCCAGCAGTAACCCCAAAGTAGCAGATACGCAGTATTTT
TRBV20-1	TRBD1	14	TRBJ1-2	medium-sized	CSARDPRGRYGYTF	TGCAGTGCTAGAGATCCCAGGGGGCGATATGGCTACACCTTC
TRBV29-1	TRBD1	13	TRBJ2-7	many	CSVTGTVAYEQYF	TGCAGCGTAACCGGGACAGTAGCCTACGAGCAGTACTTC
TRBV20-1	NA	11	TRBJ1-1	NA	CSASQGTEAFF	TGCAGTGCATCACAAGGAACTGAAGCTTTCTTT
TRBV11-3	TRBD1	15	TRBJ2-2	many	CASSPPGQGAGELFF	TGTGCCAGCAGCCCGCCGGGACAGGGGGCCGGGGAGCTGTTTTTT
TRBV7-2	NA	11	TRBJ1-2	few	CASSAAYGYTF	TGTGCCAGCAGCGCGGCTTATGGCTACACCTTC
TRBV11-3	NA	15	TRBJ2-2	few	CASSPNPTASGELFF	TGTGCCAGCAGCCCAAACCCGACCGCCTCCGGGGAGCTGTTTTTT
TRBV12-3/TRBV12-4	NA	12	TRBJ2-5	NA	CASSFYGETQYF	TGTGCCAGCAGTTTTTATGGGGAGACCCAGTACTTC
TRBV11-1	NA	13	TRBJ2-2	many	CASSLNLARELFF	TGTGCCAGCAGCTTGAACTTAGCTCGGGAGCTGTTTTTT
TRBV24-1	TRBD2	17	TRBJ2-1	NA	CATSAVQGLAGVSEQFF	TGTGCCACCAGTGCCGTGCAGGGTCTAGCGGGAGTGAGTGAGCAGTTCTTC
TRBV11-3	NA	17	TRBJ1-2	few	CASSSKTTWRNSYGYTF	TGTGCCAGCAGCTCAAAGACCACGTGGAGGAATAGCTATGGCTACACCTTC
TRBV7-6	NA	13	TRBJ1-2	many	CARGTGNNYGYTF	TGTGCCAGGGGGACGGGGAATAACTATGGCTACACCTTC
TRBV20-1	NA	12	TRBJ2-7	few	CSAPGQFYEQYF	TGCAGTGCCCCCGGACAGTTCTACGAGCAGTACTTC
TRBV7-9	NA	16	TRBJ1-6	NA	CASSIKGSSYNSPLHF	TGTGCCAGCAGCATAAAAGGGAGCTCCTATAATTCACCCCTCCACTTT
TRBV5-1	NA	13	TRBJ2-7	many	CASSLRETYEQYF	TGCGCCAGCAGCTTAAGGGAGACCTACGAGCAGTACTTC
TRBV6-2/TRBV6-3	TRBD2	18	TRBJ2-3	NA	CASSSGLAGARVTDTQYF	TGTGCCAGCTCTTCGGGACTAGCGGGAGCAAGGGTGACAGATACGCAGTATTTT
TRBV20-1	NA	12	TRBJ1-1	NA	CSARGWDTEAFF	TGCAGTGCTAGAGGTTGGGACACTGAAGCTTTCTTT
TRBV12-5	NA	12	TRBJ1-1	many	CASAGANTEAFF	TGTGCTAGTGCAGGGGCGAACACTGAAGCTTTCTTT
TRBV20-1	NA	15	TRBJ2-7	few	CSARGVLGVQGEQYF	TGCAGTGCTAGAGGGGTGCTCGGGGTCCAGGGTGAGCAGTACTTC
TRBV12-3/TRBV12-4	NA	14	TRBJ1-1	NA	CASIKTGMNTEAFF	TGTGCCAGCATTAAAACAGGGATGAACACTGAAGCTTTCTTT
TRBV5-1	TRBD1	15	TRBJ2-7	few	CASSLAGTAVYEQYF	TGCGCCAGCAGCTTGGCCGGGACAGCCGTATACGAGCAGTACTTC
TRBV7-2	NA	13	TRBJ1-2	many	CASPRELMDGYTF	TGTGCCAGCCCTAGGGAATTGATGGATGGCTACACCTTC
TRBV9	NA	14	TRBJ2-5	many	CASSPHRVSETQYF	TGTGCCAGCAGCCCGCACAGGGTTTCAGAGACCCAGTACTTC
TRBV9	NA	16	TRBJ2-3	NA	CASSRGGGQFTDTQYF	TGTGCCAGCAGCCGAGGGGGAGGACAGTTTACAGATACGCAGTATTTT
TRBV20-1	NA	13	TRBJ1-5	many	CSARQARNQPQHF	TGCAGTGCTAGACAGGCGCGCAATCAGCCCCAGCATTTT
TRBV30	NA	11	TRBJ2-7	NA	CAWGGTYEQYF	TGTGCCTGGGGGGGCACCTACGAGCAGTACTTC
TRBV20-1	NA	14	TRBJ2-1	many	CSARVSGAYNEQFF	TGCAGTGCTAGAGTTAGCGGTGCCTACAATGAGCAGTTCTTC
TRBV3-1	NA	12	TRBJ2-7	few	CASRGSTYEQYF	TGTGCCAGCAGGGGCAGTACCTACGAGCAGTACTTC
TRBV14	NA	15	TRBJ2-7	many	CASSQTLAGVYEQYF	TGTGCCAGCAGCCAAACACTAGCCGGAGTCTACGAGCAGTACTTC
TRBV6-5	TRBD2	14	TRBJ2-7	many	CASKRDSGPYEQYF	TGTGCCAGCAAGCGGGACTCCGGCCCCTACGAGCAGTACTTC
TRBV6-5	NA	14	TRBJ1-4	few	CASSRDPGNEKLFF	TGTGCCAGCAGTCGGGACCCCGGTAATGAAAAACTGTTTTTT
TRBV11-2	NA	12	TRBJ2-7	NA	CASSSGFYEQYF	TGTGCCAGCAGCTCCGGGTTCTACGAGCAGTACTTC
TRBV20-1	NA	12	TRBJ1-2	few	CSSPPKGYGYTF	TGCAGTTCACCTCCCAAGGGCTATGGCTACACCTTC
TRBV6-2/TRBV6-3	NA	17	TRBJ1-2	many	CASSYSRVFWTSYGYTF	TGTGCCAGCAGTTACTCCAGAGTTTTCTGGACGTCCTATGGCTACACCTTC
TRBV29-1	NA	11	TRBJ1-1	many	CSVGSSTEAFF	TGCAGCGTGGGGTCAAGCACTGAAGCTTTCTTT
TRBV11-2	NA	14	TRBJ2-5	NA	CASSLGGQSETQYF	TGTGCCAGCAGCTTAGGGGGGCAGTCGGAGACCCAGTACTTC
TRBV20-1	TRBD2	16	TRBJ2-3	few	CSARVLAGGYGDTQYF	TGCAGTGCTAGAGTTTTAGCGGGAGGGTACGGAGATACGCAGTATTTT
TRBV20-1	NA	14	TRBJ2-3	medium-sized	CSARLQPSTDTQYF	TGCAGTGCTAGATTGCAGCCTAGCACAGATACGCAGTATTTT
TRBV11-3	TRBD2	15	TRBJ2-1	many	CASSFSSGSSYEQFF	TGTGCCAGCAGCTTCAGTAGCGGGAGTTCATATGAGCAGTTCTTC
TRBV12-3/TRBV12-4	NA	14	TRBJ2-3	NA	CASSFLSSTDTQYF	TGTGCCAGCAGTTTTTTGTCTAGCACAGATACGCAGTATTTT
TRBV2	NA	11	TRBJ2-4	few	CASSGTVIQYF	TGTGCCAGCAGCGGGACGGTCATTCAGTACTTC
TRBV6-2/TRBV6-3	NA	12	TRBJ2-7	many	CASSPTEYEQYF	TGTGCCAGCAGTCCCACAGAGTACGAGCAGTACTTC
TRBV11-2	TRBD1	14	TRBJ2-5	few	CASSSQTGEETQYF	TGTGCCAGCAGTTCCCAGACAGGGGAAGAGACCCAGTACTTC
TRBV29-1	NA	14	TRBJ1-2	NA	CSVEDYAGAGGYTF	TGCAGCGTTGAAGATTACGCGGGCGCCGGCGGCTACACCTTC